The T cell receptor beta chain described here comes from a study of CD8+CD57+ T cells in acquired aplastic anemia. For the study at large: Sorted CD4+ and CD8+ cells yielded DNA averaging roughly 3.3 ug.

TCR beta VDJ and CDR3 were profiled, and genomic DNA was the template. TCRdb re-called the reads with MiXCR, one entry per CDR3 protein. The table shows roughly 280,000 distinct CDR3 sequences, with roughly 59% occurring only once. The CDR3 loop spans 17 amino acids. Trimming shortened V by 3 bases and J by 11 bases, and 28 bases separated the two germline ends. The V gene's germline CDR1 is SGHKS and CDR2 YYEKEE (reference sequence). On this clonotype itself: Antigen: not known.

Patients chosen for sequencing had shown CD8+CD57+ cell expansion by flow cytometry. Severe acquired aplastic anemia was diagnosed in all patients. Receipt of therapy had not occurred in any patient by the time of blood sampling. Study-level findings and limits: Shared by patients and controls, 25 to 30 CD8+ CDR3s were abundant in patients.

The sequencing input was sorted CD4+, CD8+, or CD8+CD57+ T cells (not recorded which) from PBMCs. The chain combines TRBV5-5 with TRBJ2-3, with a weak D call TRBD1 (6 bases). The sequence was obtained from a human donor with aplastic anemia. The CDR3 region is CASSYGQPYALYNEQYF. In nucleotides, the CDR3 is TGTGCCAGCAGCTATGGACAGCCCTACGCGCTATACAATGAGCAGTATTTT.